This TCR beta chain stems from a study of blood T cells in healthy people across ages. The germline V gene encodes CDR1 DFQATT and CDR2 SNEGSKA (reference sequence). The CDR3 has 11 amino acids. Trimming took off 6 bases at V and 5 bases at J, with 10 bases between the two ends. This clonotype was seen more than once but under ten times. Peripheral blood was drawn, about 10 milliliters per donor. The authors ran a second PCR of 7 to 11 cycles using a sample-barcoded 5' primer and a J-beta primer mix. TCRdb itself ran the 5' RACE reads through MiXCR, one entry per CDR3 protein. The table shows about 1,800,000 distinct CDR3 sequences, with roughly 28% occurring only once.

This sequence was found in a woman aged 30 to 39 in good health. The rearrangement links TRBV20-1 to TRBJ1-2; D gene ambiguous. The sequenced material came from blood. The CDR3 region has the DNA TGCAGTGCGAAGGATCCTTATGGCTACACCTTC. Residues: CSAKDPYGYTF.